These 9 T cell receptor beta chains share one sample of origin, sequenced in a study of blood T cell repertoires in COVID-19. Sequenced by immunoSEQ multiplex PCR; TCRdb stores in-frame clones only, minus some. The sample yields roughly 200,000 clones, nearly 90% seen once. What was sequenced was peripheral blood. Receptor source: a man in his sixties with active or convalescent COVID-19.

The chain recombines TRBV7-7 with TRBJ2-3, with a possible D match to TRBD1 (5 bases). CDR1 SSHAT and CDR2 FNYEAQ come from the germline V gene (reference sequence). The ends were cut back, 6 bases at V and 0 bases at J, with 10 bases in the middle. The CDR3 runs 14 residues. Here the CDR3 DNA reads TGTGCCAGCAGTCCAGGGCCTAGCACAGATACGCAGTATTTT. This translates into CASSPGPSTDTQYF.

J is TRBJ2-1 and V is TRBV4-2, with 10 positions matching TRBD2. Germline V gives CDR1 LGHNA, CDR2 YNFKEQ. V was pared by 0 bases and J by 5 bases, with 7 bases of the junction left unmatched. This CDR3 region has 17 residues. CDR3 nucleotides: TGTGCCAGCAGCCAAGACCCCGCCCTAGCGGGGGACAATGAGCAGTTCTTC. Amino acid sequence: CASSQDPALAGDNEQFF.

The V and J genes are TRBV2 and TRBJ1-5; D is perhaps TRBD1 (6 bases). The germline CDR1 and CDR2 sequences are SNHLY and FYNNEI. Deletions cut 2 bases from V and 2 bases from J, with 13 bases between. The CDR3 runs to 16 residues. In DNA, the CDR3 is TGTGCCAGCAGTGAACGGGGGGCGCACGGCAATCAGCCCCAGCATTTT. It is translated as CASSERGAHGNQPQHF.

This sequence joins TRBV19 and TRBJ2-7, with D perhaps TRBD1 (6 bases). The germline CDR1 and CDR2 sequences are LNHDA and SQIVND (reference sequence). The V gene lost 3 bases and the J gene lost 3 bases, with 9 bases spanning the gap. The CDR3 has 13 amino acids. CDR3 in DNA: TGTGCCAGTAGTATTCAGGGGCACTACGAGCAGTACTTC. It is translated as CASSIQGHYEQYF.

The chain carries TRBV5-1 and TRBJ2-1; 8 positions agree with TRBD2. The V segment lost 3 bases and the J segment 0 bases; nucleotides outside the gene matches: 5. Germline V gene lookup returns CDR1 SGHRS and CDR2 YFSETQ. The CDR3 totals 16 residues. CDR3 sequence: CASSSLSGDSYNEQFF. CDR3 sequence (DNA): TGCGCCAGCAGCTCGCTTAGCGGGGACTCCTACAATGAGCAGTTCTTC. Full variable domain (remainder filled in from reference TRBV5-1 and TRBJ2-1): KAGVTQTPRYLIKTRGQQVTLSCSPISGHRSVSWYQQTPGQGLQFLFEYFSETQRNKGNFPGRFSGRQFSNSRSEMNVSTLELGDSALYLCASSSLSGDSYNEQFFGPGTRLTVL.

The genes are TRBV19 and TRBJ1-2; 7 bases fit TRBD1. CDR1 is LNHDA and CDR2 is SQIVND in the germline V gene (reference sequence). The CDR3 runs 15 residues. J gave up 3 bases and V 6 bases, and 10 bases lay outside the gene matches. CDR3 nucleotide sequence: TGTGCCAGTAGCCAATTTGGTGGGACAGACTATGGCTACACCTTC. It yields the protein CASSQFGGTDYGYTF.

The chain uses TRBV3-1 (or the pseudogene TRBV3-2) and TRBJ2-2; D unclear. Per the germline V gene, CDR1 is LGHDT and CDR2 is YNNKEL (reference sequence). Trimming took off 5 bases at V and 7 bases at J, with 14 bases between the two ends. The CDR3 loop spans 14 amino acids. The CDR3 DNA follows: TGTGCCAGCAGCTTCCTGGCGGCGAGCGGGGAGCTGTTTTTT. Its translation: CASSFLAASGELFF.

This rearrangement joins TRBV19 to TRBJ1-6; D perhaps matches TRBD1 (6 bases). Trimming cost V 5 bases and J 6 bases, with 14 bases left between them. Germline assignment: CDR1 LNHDA and CDR2 SQIVND (reference sequence). The length of the CDR3 is 15 residues. This CDR3 is CASSDARGFNSPLHF. The DNA of the CDR3 is TGTGCCAGTAGTGATGCCAGGGGTTTTAATTCACCCCTCCACTTT.

This clone was recorded only once. This chain connects TRBV5-4 to TRBJ2-3; 11 nucleotides line up with TRBD2. V shed 1 base and J 7 bases; nucleotides not matched to a gene: 8. CDR3 length equals 16 residues. The germline V gene encodes CDR1 SGHNT and CDR2 YYREEE (reference sequence). The CDR3 nucleotides are TGTGCCAGCAGCTTGAACCCTAGCGGGGGGACGAATACGCAGTATTTT. Translated, it gives CASSLNPSGGTNTQYF.